This entry concerns a single T cell receptor beta chain. The data originate from a study of control samples from healthy donors and cancer patients. The repertoire was sequenced with immunoSEQ multiplex PCR; TCRdb's copy has only in-frame clones and lacks some. Here the sample spans 30,000 to 40,000 clones, 85% to 95% being singletons. J was trimmed by 2 bases and V by 3 bases; bases with no gene match: 5. The CDR3 spans 15 residues. Germline assignment: CDR1 KGHSH and CDR2 LQKENI. Sequenced: PBMCs. The origin of this receptor is a middle-aged man with colorectal cancer. The chain employs TRBV18 and TRBJ2-5, with TRBD1 identical over 8 bases. The DNA of the CDR3 is TGTGCCAGCTCACCGCGACAGGGGACACAAGAGACCCAGTACTTC. This sequence encodes CASSPRQGTQETQYF. Variable domain in full (rest from reference TRBV18 and TRBJ2-5): NAGVMQNPRHLVRRRGQEARLRCSPMKGHSHVYWYRQLPEEGLKFMVYLQKENIIDESGMPKERFSAEFPKEGPSILRIQQVVRGDSAAYFCASSPRQGTQETQYFGPGTRLLVL.